The 15 T cell receptor beta chains below come from one sample, sequenced in a study of blood T cell repertoires in COVID-19. The table came from immunoSEQ multiplex PCR; TCRdb's copy has only in-frame clones and leaves some out. The sample lists approximately 120,000 clones; more than 65% were seen once. Sequenced: peripheral blood. These receptors all stem from a woman aged 80 or over with active or convalescent COVID-19.

The CDR3 sequence is CASREGLAAYNEQFF. Here the CDR3 DNA reads TGTGCCAGCAGAGAGGGACTAGCGGCCTACAATGAGCAGTTCTTC. The chain combines TRBV7-2 with TRBJ2-1, with 11 bases aligning to TRBD2. The CDR3 totals 15 residues. Germline V gene data show CDR1 as SGHTA and CDR2 as FQGNSA. After removal of 6 bases from V and 2 bases from J, the junction contained 3 bases not matched to a gene.

This clone has a single count. The chain is built from TRBV10-2 and TRBJ2-3, with D tentatively TRBD2 (6 bases). The CDR3 has 17 amino acids. In germline, CDR1 is WSHSY, CDR2 SAAADI. The V end lost 6 bases, the J end lost 0 bases, and 19 bases lay between the germline ends. The CDR3 coding sequence is TGCGCCAGCAGGGAGGGGAGTGTATCCCTAAGCACAGATACGCAGTATTTT. Translating it yields CASREGSVSLSTDTQYF.

V is TRBV6-5 and J is TRBJ2-3, with 8 bases matching TRBD1. Germline CDR1 is MNHEY and CDR2 is SVGAGI. Unmatched junction bases numbered 6, after V lost 6 bases and J lost 1 base. The CDR3 covers 15 residues. CDR3 sequence: CASSRDRLGTDTQYF. The DNA of the CDR3 is TGTGCCAGCAGCAGGGACAGGTTGGGCACAGATACGCAGTATTTT.

The chain carries TRBV28 and TRBJ2-7; 8 nucleotides agree with TRBD1. This CDR3 comprises 16 residues. The trim removed 3 bases at V and 5 bases at J, leaving 12 bases unmatched. Germline CDR1 MDHEN, CDR2 SYDVKM. CDR3 residues: CASSFSPRTGIDEQYF. Written as DNA, the CDR3 is TGTGCCAGCAGTTTTTCCCCCCGGACAGGGATCGACGAGCAGTACTTC.

The J gene is TRBJ2-1, the V gene TRBV10-3; perhaps TRBD2 as D (6 bases). The CDR3 covers 16 residues. Deletions cut 0 bases from V and 7 bases from J, with 16 bases between. Germline CDR1 is ENHRY and CDR2 is SYGVKD. The CDR3 reads CAISESIGGPGNEQFF. The CDR3 DNA reads TGTGCCATCAGTGAGTCGATAGGAGGGCCAGGGAATGAGCAGTTCTTC.

The CDR3 DNA is TGTGCCAGCAGTAGATCACAGGGGGCGAGCGGGGCCCAGTACTTC. Its translation is CASSRSQGASGAQYF. The gene calls are TRBV27 and TRBJ2-5; 9 bases match TRBD1. Germline lookup yields CDR1 MNHEY and CDR2 SMNVEV (reference sequence). V gave up 5 bases and J gave up 9 bases; unmatched junction bases: 13. The CDR3 consists of 15 residues.

DNA for the CDR3: TGTGCCTGGAGAGATAGCGGGTTATACAATGAGCAGTTCTTC. It translates to CAWRDSGLYNEQFF. The chain joins TRBV30 to TRBJ2-1, with 7 positions matching TRBD2. Germline loops: CDR1 GTSNPN, CDR2 SVGIG (reference sequence). The CDR3 extends over 14 amino acids. The V segment lost 3 bases and the J segment 4 bases; nucleotides outside the gene matches: 6.

This clone was detected a few times. This chain links TRBV9 with TRBJ2-1; 12 nucleotides agree with TRBD2. This CDR3 region has 16 residues. Trimming cost V 1 base and J 6 bases; bases outside gene matches: 5. Germline-derived CDR1 and CDR2 are SGDLS and YYNGEE. The CDR3 DNA reads TGTGCCAGCAGCGTATCTAGCGGGAGGGCCGCCAATGAGCAGTTCTTC. This encodes CASSVSSGRAANEQFF. The variable domain in full, with the rest retrieved from reference TRBV9 and TRBJ2-1, is DSGVTQTPKHLITATGQRVTLRCSPRSGDLSVYWYQQSLDQGLQFLIQYYNGEERAKGNILERFSAQQFPDLHSELNLSSLELGDSALYFCASSVSSGRAANEQFFGPGTRLTVL.

The chain combines TRBV27 with TRBJ1-2; 11 bases align to TRBD1. CDR3 length equals 18 residues. Germline V CDR1 and CDR2: MNHEY, SMNVEV (reference sequence). The V and J ends lost 10 bases and 3 bases, in that order; junction bases with no gene match: 19. For the CDR3, the DNA is TGTGCCACCCAAAAGGCACTTGGGCGGGACAGGGGGGACTATGGCTACACCTTC. Protein: CATQKALGRDRGDYGYTF.

This clone was observed a handful of times. CDR3 protein: CASSVVPSTEAFF. CDR3 nucleotides: TGTGCCAGCAGCGTAGTCCCCTCCACTGAAGCTTTCTTT. This rearrangement joins TRBV9 to TRBJ1-1, with unresolved D. V gave up 0 bases and J gave up 4 bases, with 7 bases separating them. The CDR3 runs to 13 residues. CDR1 and CDR2 (germline): SGDLS, YYNGEE.

CDR3 region: CASSLERSQPQHF. Written as DNA, the CDR3 is TGTGCCAGCAGCTTAGAAAGGAGTCAGCCCCAGCATTTT. The chain carries TRBV11-2 and TRBJ1-5; the D is unclear. The CDR3 contains 13 residues. The germline V and J ends were trimmed by 0 bases and 6 bases, with 6 bases remaining between them. The V gene's germline CDR1 is SGHAT and CDR2 FQNNGV. Using reference TRBV11-2 and TRBJ1-5 for the parts outside the CDR3, the full variable domain is EAGVAQSPRYKIIEKRQSVAFWCNPISGHATLYWYQQILGQGPKLLIQFQNNGVVDDSQLPKDRFSAERLKGVDSTLKIQPAKLEDSAVYLCASSLERSQPQHFGDGTRLSIL.

J is TRBJ1-4 and V is TRBV19; 7 positions agree with TRBD1. CDR1 LNHDA and CDR2 SQIVND come from the germline V gene (reference sequence). With V trimmed by 8 bases and J by 3 bases, 9 bases remained unmatched. This CDR3 spans 15 amino acids. CDR3 nucleotides: TGTGCCAGTCGTCCCAAGGGGACAGCTAATGAAAAACTGTTTTTT. Its translation is CASRPKGTANEKLFF.

J is TRBJ2-3 and V is TRBV9; TRBD2 agrees at 9 bases. Per the germline V gene, CDR1 is SGDLS and CDR2 is YYNGEE. V lost 0 bases to trimming and J lost 1 base; unmatched junction nucleotides: 6. This CDR3 has 17 amino acids. As DNA, the CDR3 is TGTGCCAGCAGCGTAGAAGCCGTAGCGGGAGGCACAGATACGCAGTATTTT. It codes for CASSVEAVAGGTDTQYF.

This clone was seen only a few times. The J gene is TRBJ2-7, the V gene TRBV4-1; D is possibly TRBD1 (6 bases). The CDR3 is made up of 17 amino acids. The germline V gene has CDR1 MGHRA and CDR2 YSYEKL. V lost 4 bases and J 2 bases, leaving 21 bases between the germline ends. CDR3 in DNA: TGCGCCAGCAGCCCACGCCACCCGGGACAAGCGGCCTACGAGCAGTACTTC. It is translated as CASSPRHPGQAAYEQYF.

The V and J genes are TRBV30 and TRBJ2-1, with TRBD2 matching 11 bases. V gave up 5 bases and J gave up 4 bases; unmatched junction bases: 4. The CDR3 runs 14 residues. CDR1 and CDR2 (germline): GTSNPN, SVGIG (reference sequence). The CDR3 loop is CAWLAGGSYNEQFF. The CDR3 DNA sequence: TGTGCCTGGCTAGCGGGAGGATCATACAATGAGCAGTTCTTC.